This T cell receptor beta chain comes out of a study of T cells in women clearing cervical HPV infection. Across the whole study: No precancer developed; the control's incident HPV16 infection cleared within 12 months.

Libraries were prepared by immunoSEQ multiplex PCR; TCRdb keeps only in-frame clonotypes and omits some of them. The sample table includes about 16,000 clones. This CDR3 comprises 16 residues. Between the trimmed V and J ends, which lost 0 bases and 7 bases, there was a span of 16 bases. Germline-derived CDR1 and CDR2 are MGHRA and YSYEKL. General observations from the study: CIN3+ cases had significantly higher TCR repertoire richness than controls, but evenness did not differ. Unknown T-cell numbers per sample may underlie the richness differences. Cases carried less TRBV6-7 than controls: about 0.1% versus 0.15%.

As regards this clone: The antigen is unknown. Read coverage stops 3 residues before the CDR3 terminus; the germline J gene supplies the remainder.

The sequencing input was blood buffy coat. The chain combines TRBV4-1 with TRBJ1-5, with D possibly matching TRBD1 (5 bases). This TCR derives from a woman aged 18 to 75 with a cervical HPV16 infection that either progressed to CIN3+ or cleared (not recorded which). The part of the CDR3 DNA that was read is TGCGCCAGCAGCCAAGAGGGGGGGGGTGTCGGGCAGCCC. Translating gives CASSQEGGGVGQP. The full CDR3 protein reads CASSQEGGGVGQPQHF.